This T cell receptor (beta chain) emerged from a study of tissue T cells after allogeneic stem cell transplantation (dated by TCRdb to 2021 to 2024). For context, the study as a whole: The study profiled TCR beta repertoires in many tissues obtained from research autopsies of patients with and without GVHD, and also in mouse models of GVHD. The human part of the study was a prospective observational study with no blinding and no randomization.

What the time point label conveys for this sample: mouse harvest day 14 after allogeneic transplant. Each mouse graft consisted of 10^7 T-cell-depleted bone marrow cells plus 10^6 splenic CD5+ T cells and was given by tail vein injection. Mouse GVHD was modeled in a major MHC-mismatch B6 (H2b) into BALB/c (H2d) model, with tissues profiled at day 7 or 14. Mouse tissues and retro-orbital blood were harvested on day 7 or 14 post-transplant using separate sterile tools per animal; livers were flushed beforehand. Before genomic DNA isolation with the DNeasy Blood & Tissue Kit, mouse tissues were minced using razor blades in buffered saline. Library generation was performed with the immunoSEQ multiplex PCR assay. Adaptive Biotechnologies performed the TCRbeta CDR3 sequencing at survey depth and reported CDR3 sequences, V/J genes, productive frequency and template counts. TCR beta CDR3 regions were amplified from genomic DNA rather than RNA. For the original study's pipeline: Pairwise repertoire overlap between tissues was quantified with Jensen-Shannon divergence, where 1 means complete divergence and 0 identical. Tissues were clustered by single-linkage agglomerative hierarchical clustering of pairwise JSD values, and the clustering results were displayed as dendrograms. GLIPH2 was applied to all patient samples using simulation_depth 1000, kmer_min_depth 3, and cdr3_length_cutoff 8, and only groups with more than two unique CDR3s were retained. A standardized tissue-overlap score was calculated by extrapolating Jaccard GLIPH-group overlap across patients to a standard repertoire size of 1000 clones. Linear mixed-effect models, with tissue included as a fixed effect and individual included as a random effect, were used to assess associations of diversity with clinical or experimental variables. In TCRdb, the immuneACCESS table is reduced to in-frame sequences with V and J assigned. These tables do not hold every clone; where another copy was compared, an unresolved V gene accounts for under half, and the others remain unexplained. The DNA was the basis for D and trimming; V, J and clone size are from that table. The sample data list thousands of clones, and 45% to 55% of these were observed just once. Less than 50% of the sample is in the top ten clones.

Broad study findings and their caveats: Within patients, how anatomically similar tissues were was a major factor shaping TCR repertoire composition, regardless of disease or transplant status. Few T cell clones were found to be shared across patients, but shared repertoire signatures across patients were revealed in a tissue-specific fashion by motif-based clustering. In both patients and mice, only a limited portion of the TCR repertoire detected in tissues was captured by blood and spleen T cells. The study did not establish which tissue TCRs were alloreactive or antigen-specific, and some clones may have been host cells that persisted. The patient cohort was small and varied clinically, and sampling depth was recognized as a limitation.

The CDR3 has 14 amino acids, counting the end cysteine and phenylalanine. Only the CDR3 bases that were read are kept: 39 of them, in frame from base 1. V and J lose 3 bases and 0 bases, and a span of 9 bases separates them. In the germline V gene (reference sequence), CDR1 corresponds to NNHNN and CDR2 to SYGAGS. This clone occurred a few times. Its antigen has not been determined. As a mouse receptor, it takes its gene names and germline sequences from the mouse. The sequence runs out 1 residue before the end of the CDR3; the remainder is reconstructed from the germline J gene. The specimen sequenced was liver tissue. The sequence is built from TRBV13-2 and TRBJ1-1; the D gene cannot be named for sure. This receptor was taken from a female BALB/c mouse given C57BL/6 T cells with graft-versus-host disease after an allogeneic hematopoietic cell transplant. The CDR3 bases that were read are TGTGCCAGCGGTGTCGACTCAGCAAACACAGAAGTCTTC. Its protein is CASGVDSANTEVF. Given in full, the CDR3 is CASGVDSANTEVFF.